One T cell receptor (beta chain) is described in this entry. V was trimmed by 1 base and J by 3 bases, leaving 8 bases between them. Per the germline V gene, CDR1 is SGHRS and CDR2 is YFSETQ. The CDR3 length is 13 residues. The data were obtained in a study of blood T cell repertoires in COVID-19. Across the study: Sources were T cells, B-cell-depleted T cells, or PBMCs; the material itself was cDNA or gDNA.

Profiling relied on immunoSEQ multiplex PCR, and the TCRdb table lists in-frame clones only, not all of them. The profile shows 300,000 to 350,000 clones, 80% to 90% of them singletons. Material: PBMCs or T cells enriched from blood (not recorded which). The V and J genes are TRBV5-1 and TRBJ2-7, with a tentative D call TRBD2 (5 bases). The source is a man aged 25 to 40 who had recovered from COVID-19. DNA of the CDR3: TGCGCCAGCAGCTTGAGAGAGGGCTACGAGCAGTACTTC. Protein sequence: CASSLREGYEQYF.